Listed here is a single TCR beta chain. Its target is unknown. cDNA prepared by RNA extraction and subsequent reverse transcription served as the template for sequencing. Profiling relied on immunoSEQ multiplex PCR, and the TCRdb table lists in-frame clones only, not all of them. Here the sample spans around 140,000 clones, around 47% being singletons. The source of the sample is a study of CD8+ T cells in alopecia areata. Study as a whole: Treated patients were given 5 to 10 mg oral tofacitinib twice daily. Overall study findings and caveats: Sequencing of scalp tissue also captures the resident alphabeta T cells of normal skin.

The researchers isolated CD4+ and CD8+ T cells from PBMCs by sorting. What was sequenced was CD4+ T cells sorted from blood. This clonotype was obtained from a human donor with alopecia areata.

The chain's CDR3 is CASSQAGYEQYF. The CDR3 nucleotides read TGCGCCAGCAGCCAAGCCGGGTACGAGCAGTACTTC. J is TRBJ2-7 and V is TRBV4-1; D uncertain. The CDR3 has 12 amino acids. Germline assignment: CDR1 MGHRA and CDR2 YSYEKL. V was trimmed by 1 base and J by 4 bases, leaving 5 bases between them.